The present entry profiles one T cell receptor beta chain with its context. Here immunoSEQ multiplex PCR was the method, and the copy in TCRdb shows in-frame clones only, minus some. Of about 980,000 clones detected, 60% to 85% appear once; the ten largest clones hold nearly 1.5%. The data derive from a study of shared clonotypes between healthy human individuals. There are 17 residues in the CDR3. The germline CDR1 and CDR2 sequences are LNHNV and YYDKDF (reference sequence). Trimming pared 0 bases from V and 9 bases from J, leaving 21 bases between. The sample consisted of memory CD4+ T cells sorted from blood. Described subset: CD45RA-negative fraction. This sequence was found in a man in his late teens or twenties in good health. This chain joins TRBV15 and TRBJ1-5; no definite D call. CDR3 in DNA: TGTGCCACCAGCAGAGATCTCTTCGACAATTACCTAGGGCCCCAGCATTTT. This translates into CATSRDLFDNYLGPQHF.